This entry lists 7 T cell receptor beta chains sequenced from one sample in a study of cytomegalovirus exposure and HLA in healthy donors. Primers: 60 Vbeta forward and 13 Jbeta reverse. The protocol was immunoSEQ multiplex PCR, while the TCRdb copy is restricted to in-frame clones and leaves out a portion. The table includes approximately 200,000 clones, around 80% detected once. Material: PBMCs. These receptors were taken from a middle-aged man in good health and CMV-seronegative.

This clone was observed a single time. The V gene is TRBV7-3, the J gene TRBJ2-2, with 8 bases aligning to TRBD2. CDR3 length: 18 residues. Trimming removed 6 bases from V and 5 bases from J; junction bases left unmatched: 17. Germline assignment: CDR1 SGHTA and CDR2 FQGTGA. The CDR3 region has the DNA TGTGCCAGCAGTGTCGTTCGGCCGGGGGGGCTTCTGACCGGGGAGCTGTTTTTT. Its protein is CASSVVRPGGLLTGELFF.

This clone was seen a few times. J is TRBJ1-4 and V is TRBV5-4, with D unresolved. Germline-derived CDR1 and CDR2 are SGHNT and YYREEE (reference sequence). V gave up 5 bases and J gave up 0 bases, with 11 bases separating them. There are 15 residues in the CDR3. CDR3 DNA sequence: TGTGCCAGCAGTTCTCGTGTTGCAACTAATGAAAAACTGTTTTTT. Protein sequence: CASSSRVATNEKLFF.

Concerning this clone itself: Distinct nucleotide sequences in the sample also encode this CDR3. CDR3 protein: CAWSPGANTEAFF. The CDR3, as DNA: TGTGCCTGGAGTCCAGGGGCTAACACTGAAGCTTTCTTT. The rearrangement links TRBV30 to TRBJ1-1; possible D gene TRBD1, 6 bases. The V gene lost 2 bases and the J gene lost 2 bases, with 9 bases spanning the gap. The CDR3 is 13 amino acids. The germline V gene encodes CDR1 GTSNPN and CDR2 SVGIG (reference sequence).

This sequence joins TRBV2 and TRBJ1-1; D possibly corresponds to TRBD1 (5 bases). V gave up 2 bases and J gave up 5 bases, with 12 bases separating them. The germline gives CDR1 SNHLY, CDR2 FYNNEI. This CDR3 is built from 14 residues. DNA for the CDR3: TGTGCCAGCAGTGAACTGGGGCGTCGGACTGAAGCTTTCTTT. Its protein is CASSELGRRTEAFF.

The J gene is TRBJ2-1, the V gene TRBV7-3, with TRBD1 identical over 7 bases. With 5 bases clipped from V and 4 bases from J, the junction kept 8 bases outside the gene matches. The CDR3 has 15 residues. CDR1 SGHTA and CDR2 FQGTGA come from the germline V gene. CDR3 sequence: CASSPGTALYNEQFF. The CDR3 nucleotides read TGTGCCAGCAGCCCCGGGACAGCTTTGTACAATGAGCAGTTCTTC.

V gene TRBV28 combines with J gene TRBJ2-4; 7 bases agree with TRBD2. There are 16 residues in the CDR3. Germline CDR1 is MDHEN and CDR2 is SYDVKM. J lost 2 bases, V lost 6 bases, and 10 bases had no gene match. The CDR3 here is CASSRDRGGSKNIQYF. The CDR3 nucleotides read TGTGCCAGCAGCCGAGACCGGGGAGGGTCCAAAAACATTCAGTACTTC.

The gene calls are TRBV4-1 and TRBJ2-2; 12 bases align to TRBD1. Trimming at V came to 5 bases and at J to 7 bases, leaving 11 bases not matched to a gene. This CDR3 comprises 17 residues. Germline CDR1 MGHRA, CDR2 YSYEKL. In nucleotides, the CDR3 is TGCGCCAGCAGCGAATTTCCGGGACAGGGGGCCGTCGGGGAGCTGTTTTTT. It is translated as CASSEFPGQGAVGELFF.